This TCR beta chain was recovered during a study of CD4 T cells in relation to SARS-CoV-2 and coronaviruses. Overall study results and limits: In around 63% of donors, memory CD4+ clonotypes crossrecognized SARS-CoV-2 and at least one common cold coronavirus spike. SARS-CoV-2-driven expansion was significantly weaker in crossreactive than monoreactive clones. Pre-pandemic and post-infection samples never came from the same donor.

As concerns this clone: As yet, its antigen is unknown.

Unexposed donor CD4+ T cells date from about 2011-2018, before the COVID-19 pandemic. After roughly 9 days of culture, CD4+ T cells were isolated. Germline-derived CDR1 and CDR2 are SGHRS and YFSETQ. The CDR3 has 18 residues. The trim removed 3 bases at V and 0 bases at J, leaving 13 bases unmatched. The method was immunoSEQ multiplex PCR; TCRdb's version includes in-frame clones alone and lacks a portion of them. The sample lists about 23,000 clones; over 60% were seen once. The TCR comes from a human donor in good health. The chain has TRBV5-1 and TRBJ2-5; TRBD2 matches 8 bases. Sequenced: CD4+ T cells from PBMCs, cultured in vitro. The CDR3 nucleotides read TGCGCCAGCAGCTCCACACCTCCAGCGGGAGAGTACCAAGAGACCCAGTACTTC. This codes for CASSSTPPAGEYQETQYF.